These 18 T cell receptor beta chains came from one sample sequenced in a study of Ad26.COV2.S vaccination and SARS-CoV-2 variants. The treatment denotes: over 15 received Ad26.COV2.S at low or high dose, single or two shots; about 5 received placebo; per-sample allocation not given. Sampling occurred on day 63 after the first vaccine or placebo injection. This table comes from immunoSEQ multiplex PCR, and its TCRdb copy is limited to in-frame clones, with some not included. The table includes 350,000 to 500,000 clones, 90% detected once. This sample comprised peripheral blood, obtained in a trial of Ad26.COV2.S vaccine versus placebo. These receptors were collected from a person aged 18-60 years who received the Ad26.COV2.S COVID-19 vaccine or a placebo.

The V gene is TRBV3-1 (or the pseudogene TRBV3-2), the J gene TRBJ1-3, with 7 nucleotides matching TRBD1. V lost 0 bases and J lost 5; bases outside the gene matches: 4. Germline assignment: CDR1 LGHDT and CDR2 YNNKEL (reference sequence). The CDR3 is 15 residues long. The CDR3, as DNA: TGTGCCAGCAGCCAAGACCCAGGGGGACGAAACACCATATATTTT. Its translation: CASSQDPGGRNTIYF.

CDR3 in amino acids: CASSLEGAREGTQYF. DNA of the CDR3: TGTGCCAGCAGCCTAGAGGGTGCGAGGGAGGGGACCCAGTACTTC. This chain connects TRBV7-9 to TRBJ2-5; TRBD2 agrees at 7 bases. Germline values: CDR1 SEHNR, CDR2 FQNEAQ (reference sequence). The J segment lost 7 bases and the V segment lost 5 bases, leaving 13 bases of the junction unmatched. The CDR3 has 15 amino acids.

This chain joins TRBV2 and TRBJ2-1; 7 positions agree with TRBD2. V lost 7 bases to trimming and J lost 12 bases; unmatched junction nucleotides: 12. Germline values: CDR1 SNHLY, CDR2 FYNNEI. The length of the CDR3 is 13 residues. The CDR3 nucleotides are TGTGCCAGCAACGTCGGGGGAGGGCCCTTGCAGTTCTTC. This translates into CASNVGGGPLQFF.

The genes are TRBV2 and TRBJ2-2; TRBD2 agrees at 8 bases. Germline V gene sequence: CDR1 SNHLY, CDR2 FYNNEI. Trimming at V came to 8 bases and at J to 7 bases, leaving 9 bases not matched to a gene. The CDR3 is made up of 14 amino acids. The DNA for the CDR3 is TGTGCCAGCCAGCGGGAGAATTCGGACGGGGAGCTGTTTTTT. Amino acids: CASQRENSDGELFF.

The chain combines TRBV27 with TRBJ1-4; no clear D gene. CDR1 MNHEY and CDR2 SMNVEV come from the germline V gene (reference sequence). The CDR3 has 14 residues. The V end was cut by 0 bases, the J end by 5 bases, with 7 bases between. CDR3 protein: CASSLSGSNEKLFF. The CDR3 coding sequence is TGTGCCAGCAGTTTATCCGGGTCCAATGAAAAACTGTTTTTT.

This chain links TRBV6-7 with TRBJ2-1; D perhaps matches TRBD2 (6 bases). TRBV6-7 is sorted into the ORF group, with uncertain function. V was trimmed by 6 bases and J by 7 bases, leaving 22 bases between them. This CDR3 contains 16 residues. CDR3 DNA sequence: TGTGCCAGCAGAACCCCGATGGCTAGTCGGGGGAATGAGCAGTTCTTC. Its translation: CASRTPMASRGNEQFF.

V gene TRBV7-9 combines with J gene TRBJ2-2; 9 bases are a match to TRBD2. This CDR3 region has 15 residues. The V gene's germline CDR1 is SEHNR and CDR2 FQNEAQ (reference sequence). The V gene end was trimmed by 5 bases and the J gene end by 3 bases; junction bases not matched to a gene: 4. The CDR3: CASSPSGAHTGELFF. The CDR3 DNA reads TGTGCCAGCAGCCCTAGCGGGGCCCACACCGGGGAGCTGTTTTTT.

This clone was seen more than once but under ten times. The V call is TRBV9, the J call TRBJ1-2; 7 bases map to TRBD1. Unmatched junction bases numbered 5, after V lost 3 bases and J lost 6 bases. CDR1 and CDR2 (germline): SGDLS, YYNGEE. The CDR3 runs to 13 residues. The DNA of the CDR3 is TGTGCCAGCAGCGAGGGACAGCGCCATGGCTACACCTTC. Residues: CASSEGQRHGYTF.

Here the CDR3 reads CASSIEELAEQFF. CDR3 DNA: TGTGCCAGTAGTATAGAGGAACTAGCGGAGCAGTTCTTC. The chain uses TRBV19 and TRBJ2-1, with 7 positions matching TRBD2. J was trimmed by 10 bases and V by 0 bases; bases with no gene match: 3. Germline-derived CDR1 and CDR2 are LNHDA and SQIVND (reference sequence). The CDR3 loop spans 13 amino acids.

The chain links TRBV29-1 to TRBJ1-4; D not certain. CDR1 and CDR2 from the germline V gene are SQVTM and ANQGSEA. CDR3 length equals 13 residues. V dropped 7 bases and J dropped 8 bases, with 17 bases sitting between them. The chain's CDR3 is CSALEGVGEKLFF. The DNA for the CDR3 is TGCAGCGCCCTAGAGGGAGTTGGGGAAAAACTGTTTTTT.

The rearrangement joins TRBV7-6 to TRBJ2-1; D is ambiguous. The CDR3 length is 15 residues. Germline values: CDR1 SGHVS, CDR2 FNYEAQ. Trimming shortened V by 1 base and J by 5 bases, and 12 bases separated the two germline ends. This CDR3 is CASSLGVTDHNEQFF. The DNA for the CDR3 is TGTGCCAGCAGCTTAGGGGTAACGGATCACAATGAGCAGTTCTTC.

The CDR3 spells CASRSGGELFF. CDR3 coding DNA: TGTGCCAGCAGGTCCGGAGGGGAGCTGTTTTTT. The V and J genes are TRBV3-1 (or the pseudogene TRBV3-2) and TRBJ2-2; D is unresolved. Germline CDR1 LGHDT, CDR2 YNNKEL (reference sequence). V dropped 6 bases and J dropped 8 bases, with 7 bases sitting between them. The CDR3 runs 11 residues.

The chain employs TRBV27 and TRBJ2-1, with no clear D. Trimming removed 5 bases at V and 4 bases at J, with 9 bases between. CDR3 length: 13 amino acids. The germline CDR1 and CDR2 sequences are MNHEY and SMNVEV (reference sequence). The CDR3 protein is CASSLMGYNEQFF. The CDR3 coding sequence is TGTGCCAGCAGTCTCATGGGGTACAATGAGCAGTTCTTC.

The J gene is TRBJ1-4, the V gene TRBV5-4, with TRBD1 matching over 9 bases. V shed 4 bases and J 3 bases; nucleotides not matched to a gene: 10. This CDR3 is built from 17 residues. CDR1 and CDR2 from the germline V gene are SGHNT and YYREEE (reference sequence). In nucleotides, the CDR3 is TGTGCCAGCAGCCTCTGGACAGGGGTCTCGTCTAATGAAAAACTGTTTTTT. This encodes CASSLWTGVSSNEKLFF.

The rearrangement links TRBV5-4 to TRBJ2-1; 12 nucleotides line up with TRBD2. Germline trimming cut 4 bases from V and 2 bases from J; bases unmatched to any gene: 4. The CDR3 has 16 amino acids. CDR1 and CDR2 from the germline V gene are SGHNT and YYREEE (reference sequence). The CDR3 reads CASSTASGRAYNEQFF. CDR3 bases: TGTGCCAGCAGCACGGCTAGCGGGAGGGCCTACAATGAGCAGTTCTTC. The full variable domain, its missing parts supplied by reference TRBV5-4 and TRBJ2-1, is ETGVTQSPTHLIKTRGQQVTLRCSSQSGHNTVSWYQQALGQGPQFIFQYYREEENGRGNFPPRFSGLQFPNYSSELNVNALELDDSALYLCASSTASGRAYNEQFFGPGTRLTVL.

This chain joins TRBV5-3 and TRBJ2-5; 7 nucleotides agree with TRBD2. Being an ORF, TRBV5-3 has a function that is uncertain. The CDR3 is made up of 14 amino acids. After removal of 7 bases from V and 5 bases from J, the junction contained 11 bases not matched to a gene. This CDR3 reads CARDTAGRWETQYF. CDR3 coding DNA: TGTGCCAGAGATACCGCCGGGAGGTGGGAGACCCAGTACTTC.

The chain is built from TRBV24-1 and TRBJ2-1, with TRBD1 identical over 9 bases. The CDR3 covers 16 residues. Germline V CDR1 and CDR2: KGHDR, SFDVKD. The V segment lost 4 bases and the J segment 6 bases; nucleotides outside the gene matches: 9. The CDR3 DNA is TGTGCCACCAGTGACCCCCGGGACAGGGATATCAATGAGCAGTTCTTC. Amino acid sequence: CATSDPRDRDINEQFF.

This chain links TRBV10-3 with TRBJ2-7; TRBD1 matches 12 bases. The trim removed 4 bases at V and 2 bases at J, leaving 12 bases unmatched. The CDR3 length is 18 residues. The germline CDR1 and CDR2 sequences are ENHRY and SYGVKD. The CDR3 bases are TGTGCCATCAGTGCCTCTACACGGGACAGGGGGCTGACCTACGAGCAGTACTTC. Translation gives CAISASTRDRGLTYEQYF.